This T cell receptor (beta chain) derives from a study of early T cells in non-severe SARS-CoV-2 infection (dated by TCRdb to about 2021). About the full investigation: Because TCR sequencing was done on bulk RNA from unsorted whole blood, the alpha and beta chains could not be paired. What the research found in general, with its limitations: VDJdb matching was skewed toward anti-spike CD8 responses and likely underestimated virus-specific expansions by missing private and CD4 specificities.

Compared with germline, V lacks 5 bases and J lacks 3 bases; bases without a gene match: 7. CDR1 SGHAT and CDR2 FQDESV were looked up in the germline V gene (reference sequence). The CDR3 runs 17 amino acids, cysteine and phenylalanine included. The CDR3 DNA has 51 bases and is translated from base 1. Library preparation employed 5' RACE. The data were produced on a NextSeq 500. To correct for sequencing error and PCR bias, the TCR library protocol tagged individual cDNA molecules with unique molecular identifiers. Both TCR alpha and beta chains were sequenced, and tight co-correlation was observed between alpha and beta sequence abundances in each sample. Per the authors' processing: Decombinator V4 was used to perform V gene, J gene and CDR3 annotation of TCR sequences. Expanded TCRs were defined as changing significantly between any two time points under a Poisson model with p below 0.0001. TCR abundances were normalised to the total number of TCRs sequenced in each sample and reported as counts per million. MAIT TCRs were defined by TRAV1-2 paired with TRAJ12, TRAJ20 or TRAJ33, and iNKT TCRs by TRAV10 paired with TRAJ18. A search of VDJdb, accessed on 1 November 2021, was run for TCRs annotated to CMV, EBV and SARS-CoV-2, with TCRs annotated for multiple antigens excluded. The public reads were reanalyzed by TCRdb: fastp trimming at Q25, MiXCR alignment, in-frame beta chains only. Rows are unified per CDR3 protein, each entry keeping the most common DNA and genes. TCRdb's processing, not the study's, gives the V and J calls here. This sample holds approximately 84,000 distinct CDR3 sequences; about 15% were observed only once. 4.5% to 7% of the sample belongs to the ten largest clones.

This clonotype came up a few times. It lacks a known antigen. Base qualities are missing; no much larger clone stands one base away. Set within a cohort of healthcare workers in London, UK, this nested case-control study involved weekly PCR testing of nasopharyngeal swabs along with blood sampling. Healthcare workers were recruited between 23 and 31 March 2020, during the week of the UK lockdown, and were followed weekly for up to roughly 15 weeks. The sequenced material came from whole blood. The TCR originated in an adult who was a healthcare worker with PCR-confirmed SARS-CoV-2 infection or an uninfected control (not recorded which). The sequence joins TRBV11-1 to TRBJ2-3; TRBD2 agrees with 14 junctional bases. CDR3 sequence: CASSPRLAGGPTDTQYF. The nucleotide sequence is TGTGCCAGCAGCCCCAGACTAGCGGGAGGGCCAACAGATACGCAGTATTTT.